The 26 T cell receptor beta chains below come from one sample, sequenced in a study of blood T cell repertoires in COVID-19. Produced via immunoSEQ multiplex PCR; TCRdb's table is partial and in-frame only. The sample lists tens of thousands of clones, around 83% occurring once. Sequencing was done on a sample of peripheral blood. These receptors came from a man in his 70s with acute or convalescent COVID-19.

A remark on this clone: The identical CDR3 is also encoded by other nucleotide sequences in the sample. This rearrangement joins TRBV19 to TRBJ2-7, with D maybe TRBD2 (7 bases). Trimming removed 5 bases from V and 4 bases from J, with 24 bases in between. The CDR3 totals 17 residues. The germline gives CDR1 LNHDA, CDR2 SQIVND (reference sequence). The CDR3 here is CASSLLGGQVGAYEQYF. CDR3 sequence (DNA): TGTGCCAGTAGTCTCCTCGGGGGGCAGGTCGGAGCATACGAGCAGTACTTC.

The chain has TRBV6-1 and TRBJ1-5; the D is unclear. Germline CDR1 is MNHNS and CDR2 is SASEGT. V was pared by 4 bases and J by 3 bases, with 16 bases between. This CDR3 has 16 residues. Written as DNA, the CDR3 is TGTGCCAGCAGTGGAGGATTAGGAGGTACCAATCAGCCCCAGCATTTT. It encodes CASSGGLGGTNQPQHF.

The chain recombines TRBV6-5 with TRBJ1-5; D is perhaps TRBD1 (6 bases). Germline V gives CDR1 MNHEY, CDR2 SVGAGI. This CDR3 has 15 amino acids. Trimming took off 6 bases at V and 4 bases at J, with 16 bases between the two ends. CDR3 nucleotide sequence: TGTGCCAGCAGATTACAACAGGGTGGGAATCAGCCCCAGCATTTT. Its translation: CASRLQQGGNQPQHF.

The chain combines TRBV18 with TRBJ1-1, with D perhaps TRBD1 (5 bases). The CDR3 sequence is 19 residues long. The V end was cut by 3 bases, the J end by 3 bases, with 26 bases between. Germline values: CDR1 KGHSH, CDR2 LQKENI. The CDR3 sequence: CASSPRWAGSPRGDTEAFF. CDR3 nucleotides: TGTGCCAGCTCACCCCGCTGGGCGGGGTCGCCTCGGGGGGACACTGAAGCTTTCTTT.

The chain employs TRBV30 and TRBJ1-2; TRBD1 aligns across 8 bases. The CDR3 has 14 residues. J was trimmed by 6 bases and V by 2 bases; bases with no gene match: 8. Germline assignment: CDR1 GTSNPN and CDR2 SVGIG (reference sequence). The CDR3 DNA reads TGTGCCTGGAGTCCCGACAGGGGAGATGATGGCTACACCTTC. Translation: CAWSPDRGDDGYTF.

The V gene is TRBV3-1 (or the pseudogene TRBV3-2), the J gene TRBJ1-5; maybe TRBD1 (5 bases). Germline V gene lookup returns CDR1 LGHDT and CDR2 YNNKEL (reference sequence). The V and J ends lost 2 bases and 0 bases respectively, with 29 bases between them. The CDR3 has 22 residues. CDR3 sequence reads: CASSQSTGLRNHSHYSNQPQHF. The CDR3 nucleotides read TGTGCCAGCAGCCAATCCACAGGCTTAAGGAACCATTCCCACTATAGCAATCAGCCCCAGCATTTT.

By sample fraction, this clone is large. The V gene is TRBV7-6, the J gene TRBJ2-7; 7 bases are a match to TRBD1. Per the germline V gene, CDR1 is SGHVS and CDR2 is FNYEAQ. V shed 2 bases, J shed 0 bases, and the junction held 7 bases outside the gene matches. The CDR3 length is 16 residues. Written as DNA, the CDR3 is TGTGCCAGCAGCTTACCGGACCGGGACAGCTCCTACGAGCAGTACTTC. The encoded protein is CASSLPDRDSSYEQYF. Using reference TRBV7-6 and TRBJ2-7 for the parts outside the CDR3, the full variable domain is GAGVSQSPRYKVTKRGQDVALRCDPISGHVSLYWYRQALGQGPEFLTYFNYEAQQDKSGLPNDRFSAERPEGSISTLTIQRTEQRDSAMYRCASSLPDRDSSYEQYFGPGTRLTVT.

CDR3 sequence (DNA): TGTGCCAGCAGCTTAAGGCAGGGGGACACTGAAGCTTTCTTT. Its protein is CASSLRQGDTEAFF. The chain couples TRBV11-3 to TRBJ1-1; TRBD1 matches 7 bases. V lost 2 bases and J lost 3; bases outside the gene matches: 3. Germline loops: CDR1 SGHNT, CDR2 YENEEA. CDR3 length: 14 amino acids.

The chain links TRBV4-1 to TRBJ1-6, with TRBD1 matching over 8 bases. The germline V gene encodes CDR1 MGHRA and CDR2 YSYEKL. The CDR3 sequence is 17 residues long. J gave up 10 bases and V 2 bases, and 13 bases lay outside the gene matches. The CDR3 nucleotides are TGCGCCAGCAGCCAAAAAATAGGACAGGGCGATGAGTCACCCCTCCACTTT. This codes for CASSQKIGQGDESPLHF.

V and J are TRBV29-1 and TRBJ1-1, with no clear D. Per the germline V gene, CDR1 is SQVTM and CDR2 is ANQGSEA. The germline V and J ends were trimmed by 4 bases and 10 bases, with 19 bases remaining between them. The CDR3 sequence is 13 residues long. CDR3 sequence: CSVVEDSPTPAFF. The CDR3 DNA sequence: TGCAGCGTTGTCGAGGACTCCCCGACCCCAGCTTTCTTT.

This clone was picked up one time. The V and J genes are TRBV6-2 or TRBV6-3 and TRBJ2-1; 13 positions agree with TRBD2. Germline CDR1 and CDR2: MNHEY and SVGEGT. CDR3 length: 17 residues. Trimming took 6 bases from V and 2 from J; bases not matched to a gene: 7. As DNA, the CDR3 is TGTGCCAGCAGCCAGGGACTAGCGGGGACGACCTACAATGAGCAGTTCTTC. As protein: CASSQGLAGTTYNEQFF.

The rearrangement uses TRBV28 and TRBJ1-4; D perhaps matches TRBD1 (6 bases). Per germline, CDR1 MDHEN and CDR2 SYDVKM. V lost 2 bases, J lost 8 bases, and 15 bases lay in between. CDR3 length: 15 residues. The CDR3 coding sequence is TGTGCCAGCAGTTTAACGGGGACACCCAAGGAAAAACTGTTTTTT. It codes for CASSLTGTPKEKLFF.

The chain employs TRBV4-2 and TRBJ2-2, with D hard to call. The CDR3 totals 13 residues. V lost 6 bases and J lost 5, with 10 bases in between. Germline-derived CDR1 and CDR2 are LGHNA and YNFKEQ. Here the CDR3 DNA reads TGTGCCAGCAGGACGGCAGGAACCGGGGAGCTGTTTTTT. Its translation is CASRTAGTGELFF.

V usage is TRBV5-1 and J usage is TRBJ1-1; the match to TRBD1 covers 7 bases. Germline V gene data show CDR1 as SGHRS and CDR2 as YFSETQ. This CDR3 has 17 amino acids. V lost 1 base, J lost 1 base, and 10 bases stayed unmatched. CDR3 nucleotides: TGCGCCAGCAGCTTGTTTCACCCGGGACAGACGAACACTGAAGCTTTCTTT. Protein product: CASSLFHPGQTNTEAFF.

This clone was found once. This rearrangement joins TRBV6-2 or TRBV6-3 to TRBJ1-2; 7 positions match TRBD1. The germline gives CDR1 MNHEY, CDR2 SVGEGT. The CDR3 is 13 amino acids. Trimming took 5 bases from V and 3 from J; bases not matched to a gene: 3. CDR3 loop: CASSPDRDYGYTF. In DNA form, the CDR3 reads TGTGCCAGCAGTCCCGACAGGGACTATGGCTACACCTTC.

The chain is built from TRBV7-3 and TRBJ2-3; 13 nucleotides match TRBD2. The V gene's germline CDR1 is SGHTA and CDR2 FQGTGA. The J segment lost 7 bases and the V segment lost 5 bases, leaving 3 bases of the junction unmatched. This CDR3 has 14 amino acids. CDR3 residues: CASSPGTSGNTQYF. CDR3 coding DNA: TGTGCCAGCAGCCCCGGGACTAGCGGGAATACGCAGTATTTT.

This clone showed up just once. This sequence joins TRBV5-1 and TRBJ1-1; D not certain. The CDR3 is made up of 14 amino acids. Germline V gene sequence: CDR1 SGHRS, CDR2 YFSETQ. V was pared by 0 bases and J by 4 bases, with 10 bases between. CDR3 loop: CASSLVGVGTEAFF. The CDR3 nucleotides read TGCGCCAGCAGCTTGGTCGGGGTGGGCACTGAAGCTTTCTTT.

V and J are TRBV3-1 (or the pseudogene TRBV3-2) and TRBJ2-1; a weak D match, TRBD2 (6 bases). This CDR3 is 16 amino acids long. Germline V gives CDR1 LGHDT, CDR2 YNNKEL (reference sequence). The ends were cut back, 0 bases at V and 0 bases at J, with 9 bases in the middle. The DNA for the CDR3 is TGTGCCAGCAGCCAAGAAGGAGGGAACTCCTACAATGAGCAGTTCTTC. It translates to CASSQEGGNSYNEQFF.

CDR3 amino acids: CAISESTQGAGDNEQFF. As DNA, the CDR3 is TGTGCCATCAGTGAGTCGACTCAGGGGGCAGGCGACAATGAGCAGTTCTTC. V is TRBV10-3 and J is TRBJ2-1; 8 nucleotides line up with TRBD1. CDR3 length: 17 residues. Unmatched junction bases numbered 9, after V lost 0 bases and J lost 5 bases. CDR1 and CDR2 (germline): ENHRY, SYGVKD.

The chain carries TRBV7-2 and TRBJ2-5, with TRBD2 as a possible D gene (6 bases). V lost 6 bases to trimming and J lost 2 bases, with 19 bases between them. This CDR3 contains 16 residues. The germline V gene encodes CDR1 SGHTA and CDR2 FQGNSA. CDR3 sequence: CASRRWPAGNQETQYF. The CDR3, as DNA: TGTGCCAGCAGGCGCTGGCCGGCGGGGAATCAAGAGACCCAGTACTTC.

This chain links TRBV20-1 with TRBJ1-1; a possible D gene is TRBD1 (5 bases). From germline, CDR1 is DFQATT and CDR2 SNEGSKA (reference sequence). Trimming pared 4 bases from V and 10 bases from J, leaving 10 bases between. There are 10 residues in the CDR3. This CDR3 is CSATGVGAFF. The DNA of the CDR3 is TGCAGTGCTACGGGGGTGGGAGCTTTCTTT.

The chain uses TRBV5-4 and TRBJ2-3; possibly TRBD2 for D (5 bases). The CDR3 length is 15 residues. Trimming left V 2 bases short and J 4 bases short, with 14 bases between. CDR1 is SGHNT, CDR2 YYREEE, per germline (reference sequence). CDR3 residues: CASSLSRGGPDTQYF. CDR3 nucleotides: TGTGCCAGCAGCTTAAGCCGGGGTGGTCCAGATACGCAGTATTTT.

CDR3 region: CASSQDLQGVAYGELFF. DNA of the CDR3: TGCGCCAGCAGCCAAGATCTACAGGGGGTTGCCTACGGGGAGCTGTTTTTT. The chain carries TRBV4-1 and TRBJ2-2; 8 bases are a match to TRBD1. CDR1 is MGHRA and CDR2 is YSYEKL in the germline V gene. With 0 bases clipped from V and 7 bases from J, the junction kept 10 bases outside the gene matches. This CDR3 comprises 17 residues.

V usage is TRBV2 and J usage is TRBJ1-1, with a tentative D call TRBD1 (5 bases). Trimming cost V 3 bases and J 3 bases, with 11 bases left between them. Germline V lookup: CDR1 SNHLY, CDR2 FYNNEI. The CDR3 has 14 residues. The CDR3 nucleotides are TGTGCCAGCAGTGAGGGGCGGGGTTACACTGAAGCTTTCTTT. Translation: CASSEGRGYTEAFF.

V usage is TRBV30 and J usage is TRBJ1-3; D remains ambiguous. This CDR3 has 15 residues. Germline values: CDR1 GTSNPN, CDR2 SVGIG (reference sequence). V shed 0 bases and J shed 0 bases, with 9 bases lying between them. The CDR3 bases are TGTGCCTGGAGTGTACCAGATTACTCTGGAAACACCATATATTTT. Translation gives CAWSVPDYSGNTIYF. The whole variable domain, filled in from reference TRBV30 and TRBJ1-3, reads SQTIHQWPATLVQPVGSPLSLECTVEGTSNPNLYWYRQAAGRGLQLLFYSVGIGQISSEVPQNLSASRPQDRQFILSSKKLLLSDSGFYLCAWSVPDYSGNTIYFGEGSWLTVV.

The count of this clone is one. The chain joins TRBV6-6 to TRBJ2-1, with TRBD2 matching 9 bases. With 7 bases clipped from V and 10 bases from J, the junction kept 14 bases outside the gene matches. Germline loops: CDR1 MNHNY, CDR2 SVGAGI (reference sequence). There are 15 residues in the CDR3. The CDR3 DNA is TGTGCCAGCATCCGGGATAGCGGGAGTAATTGGGAGCAGTTCTTC. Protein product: CASIRDSGSNWEQFF.